The 10 T cell receptor beta chains below all came from one sample that was sequenced in a study of cytomegalovirus exposure and HLA in healthy donors. PCR primers comprised 60 Vbeta and 13 Jbeta primers. Data came from immunoSEQ multiplex PCR; TCRdb stores just in-frame clones and leaves some out. Seen here are under 250,000 clones, 78% observed once, and the top ten hold less than 4.5%. Input material: PBMCs. These receptors all stem from a male donor in good health and CMV-seronegative.

This clone was seen a few times. CDR3 DNA sequence: TGTGCCAGCAGCTTGGTTTTCTTGGCCTCCTACAATGAGCAGTTCTTC. It specifies CASSLVFLASYNEQFF. The chain couples TRBV5-6 to TRBJ2-1; D is unresolved. The CDR3 has 16 amino acids. V lost 0 bases and J 0 bases, leaving 10 bases between the germline ends. Germline loops: CDR1 SGHDT, CDR2 YYEEEE.

The CDR3 nucleotides read TGTGCCAGCAGCTTAGCCCGTAGCGGGAGGGCTGCGAATGAGCAGTTCTTC. Encoded protein: CASSLARSGRAANEQFF. V is TRBV7-2 and J is TRBJ2-1; TRBD2 matches 11 bases. The J segment lost 7 bases and the V segment lost 0 bases, leaving 8 bases of the junction unmatched. Per germline, CDR1 SGHTA and CDR2 FQGNSA. This CDR3 region has 17 residues. Drawing the rest from reference TRBV7-2 and TRBJ2-1, the complete variable domain is GAGVSQSPSNKVTEKGKDVELRCDPISGHTALYWYRQSLGQGLEFLIYFQGNSAPDKSGLPSDRFSAERTGGSVSTLTIQRTQQEDSAVYLCASSLARSGRAANEQFFGPGTRLTVL.

CDR3 in amino acids: CASSSRLYNEQFF. The CDR3 nucleotides are TGTGCCAGTAGTTCCCGACTATACAATGAGCAGTTCTTC. The V gene is TRBV19, the J gene TRBJ2-1; tentative D call: TRBD2 (5 bases). The length of the CDR3 is 13 residues. V was cut by 5 bases and J by 4 bases, with 9 bases left in between. Germline values: CDR1 LNHDA, CDR2 SQIVND (reference sequence).

The chain has TRBV19 and TRBJ1-4; 7 bases align to TRBD1. The CDR3 is 14 residues long. Germline-derived CDR1 and CDR2 are LNHDA and SQIVND (reference sequence). The junction had 11 bases not matched to a gene; V was cut back by 11 bases and J by 5 bases. The CDR3 is CAAKGAAGNEKLFF. The CDR3 nucleotides read TGTGCCGCAAAGGGGGCCGCCGGGAATGAAAAACTGTTTTTT.

This chain links TRBV7-3 with TRBJ1-2, with D unclear. CDR1 and CDR2 (germline): SGHTA, FQGTGA. This CDR3 is 13 amino acids long. The V gene lost 2 bases and the J gene lost 6 bases, with 10 bases spanning the gap. This chain's CDR3 is CASSLSRSDGYTF. CDR3 nucleotide sequence: TGTGCCAGCAGCTTATCCCGTAGCGATGGCTACACCTTC.

This clone was seen just once. V and J are TRBV7-3 and TRBJ2-7; 9 nucleotides line up with TRBD2. V lost 4 bases and J lost 3; bases outside the gene matches: 7. Germline loops: CDR1 SGHTA, CDR2 FQGTGA. The CDR3 is 15 amino acids. Here the CDR3 reads CASSSRGTSSYEQYF. CDR3 sequence (DNA): TGTGCCAGCAGCTCCCGTGGGACTAGCAGCTACGAGCAGTACTTC. The full variable domain, its missing parts supplied by reference TRBV7-3 and TRBJ2-7, is GAGVSQTPSNKVTEKGKYVELRCDPISGHTALYWYRQSLGQGPEFLIYFQGTGAADDSGLPNDRFFAVRPEGSVSTLKIQRTERGDSAVYLCASSSRGTSSYEQYFGPGTRLTVT.

V gene TRBV15 combines with J gene TRBJ2-2, with unresolved D. The CDR3 length is 13 residues. V lost 3 bases, J lost 5 bases, and 7 bases lay in between. CDR1 is LNHNV and CDR2 is YYDKDF in the germline V gene (reference sequence). CDR3 protein: CATSSPVTGELFF. For the CDR3, the DNA is TGTGCCACCAGCAGTCCCGTTACCGGGGAGCTGTTTTTT. Variable domain in full (rest from reference TRBV15 and TRBJ2-2): DAMVIQNPRYQVTQFGKPVTLSCSQTLNHNVMYWYQQKSSQAPKLLFHYYDKDFNNEADTPDNFQSRRPNTSFCFLDIRSPGLGDTAMYLCATSSPVTGELFFGEGSRLTVL.

This chain connects TRBV7-3 to TRBJ2-2, with 12 nucleotides matching TRBD2. Losses at the gene ends were 1 base for V and 5 bases for J; bases not matched to a gene: 2. Germline-derived CDR1 and CDR2 are SGHTA and FQGTGA. The CDR3 has 16 residues. The CDR3 region has the DNA TGTGCCAGCAGCTTAAGACTAGCGGGAGTTACCGGGGAGCTGTTTTTT. Protein product: CASSLRLAGVTGELFF.

The CDR3 here is CAWSLKVGGTRRIEQYF. As DNA, the CDR3 is TGTGCCTGGAGTCTTAAGGTTGGGGGGACCCGGCGTATCGAGCAGTACTTC. This sequence joins TRBV30 and TRBJ2-7, with D possibly TRBD2 on 6 matching bases. CDR1 and CDR2 (germline): GTSNPN, SVGIG (reference sequence). V dropped 2 bases and J dropped 6 bases, with 26 bases sitting between them. CDR3 length equals 17 residues.

This chain links TRBV7-9 with TRBJ2-3; 8 bases line up with TRBD2. Losses at the gene ends were 7 bases for V and 0 bases for J; bases not matched to a gene: 18. This CDR3 contains 19 residues. In germline, CDR1 is SEHNR, CDR2 FQNEAQ (reference sequence). The DNA for the CDR3 is TGTGCCAGCACCGAATCTATAGCGGGACTATTAACTAGCACAGATACGCAGTATTTT. It codes for CASTESIAGLLTSTDTQYF.